One and the same sample provided the 20 T cell receptor beta chains below, sequenced in a study of blood T cell repertoires in COVID-19 (dated by TCRdb to 2020 to 2021). The method was the immunoSEQ multiplex PCR assay. TCRdb obtained this table from immuneACCESS and retained in-frame rearrangements with V and J assigned. These tables miss some clones; where compared with another copy, unresolved V genes account for less than half of the shortfall, and the remainder is unexplained. In all, the sample holds approximately 250,000 clones, and 90% of those were seen once. In total, the top ten clones hold roughly 4% of the sample. Material: PBMCs or T cells enriched from blood (not recorded which). The source is a woman aged 25 to 45 with acute COVID-19.

The chain links TRBV6-6 to TRBJ1-2; D is perhaps TRBD1 (6 bases). Germline CDR1 and CDR2: MNHNY and SVGAGI (reference sequence). The V and J ends lost 7 bases and 7 bases respectively, with 22 bases between them. This CDR3 has 15 amino acids. CDR3 residues: CASNPYAQGQFGYTF. The CDR3 nucleotides read TGTGCCAGCAACCCATACGCACAGGGTCAGTTTGGCTACACCTTC.

The chain employs TRBV12-3 or TRBV12-4 and TRBJ1-1; D ambiguous. This CDR3 is 13 amino acids long. V lost 5 bases and J 4 bases, leaving 11 bases between the germline ends. The CDR3: CASSRRLGTEAFF. Here the CDR3 DNA reads TGTGCCAGCAGTCGAAGACTCGGCACTGAAGCTTTCTTT.

The chain recombines TRBV5-1 with TRBJ2-3; 10 nucleotides line up with TRBD2. The CDR3 sequence is 16 residues long. With V trimmed by 4 bases and J by 1 base, 6 bases remained unmatched. Germline V gives CDR1 SGHRS, CDR2 YFSETQ. The CDR3 is CASSPTSGTGTDTQYF. Here the CDR3 DNA reads TGCGCCAGCAGCCCTACTAGCGGGACAGGCACAGATACGCAGTATTTT.

This sequence joins TRBV27 and TRBJ2-2; 10 bases are shared with TRBD1. The CDR3 consists of 20 residues. V was pared by 7 bases and J by 2 bases, with 19 bases of the junction left unmatched. Germline values: CDR1 MNHEY, CDR2 SMNVEV (reference sequence). CDR3 loop: CASTTWTGGSPRINTGELFF. CDR3 bases: TGTGCCAGCACTACGTGGACAGGGGGGTCTCCAAGAATTAACACCGGGGAGCTGTTTTTT.

The sample holds a few counts of this clone. The rearrangement uses TRBV4-1 and TRBJ1-5; D is unresolved. Per germline, CDR1 MGHRA and CDR2 YSYEKL. V gave up 0 bases and J gave up 4 bases, with 7 bases separating them. This CDR3 contains 14 residues. The CDR3 DNA sequence: TGCGCCAGCAGCCAAGATCCCGGGAATCAGCCCCAGCATTTT. Translation: CASSQDPGNQPQHF.

The gene calls are TRBV27 and TRBJ1-4; 7 bases fit TRBD1. V lost 5 bases and J lost 3; bases outside the gene matches: 6. Germline loops: CDR1 MNHEY, CDR2 SMNVEV (reference sequence). The CDR3 is 15 amino acids. CDR3 amino acids: CASSRSGQPNEKLFF. CDR3 nucleotide sequence: TGTGCCAGCAGTCGATCGGGACAGCCTAATGAAAAACTGTTTTTT. Filled out from reference TRBV27 and TRBJ1-4, the complete variable domain reads EAQVTQNPRYLITVTGKKLTVTCSQNMNHEYMSWYRQDPGLGLRQIYYSMNVEVTDKGDVPEGYKVSRKEKRNFPLILESPSPNQTSLYFCASSRSGQPNEKLFFGSGTQLSVL.

The chain carries TRBV7-2 and TRBJ2-1, with 9 bases identical to TRBD2. Trimming removed 8 bases from V and 9 bases from J; junction bases left unmatched: 8. This CDR3 comprises 13 residues. Germline CDR1 and CDR2: SGHTA and FQGNSA. The CDR3 is CASRAAGGGEQFF. DNA of the CDR3: TGTGCCAGCCGTGCAGCGGGAGGCGGTGAGCAGTTCTTC.

With regard to this clone: An end of the junction differs from the germline gene, which may be a read error. The rearrangement links TRBV5-4 to TRBJ2-1; 7 bases are shared with TRBD1. From germline, CDR1 is SGHNT and CDR2 YYREEE (reference sequence). This CDR3 is 15 amino acids long. The CDR3 region has the DNA TGCGCAGCTGGGCTTTCGACAGGGTCCTACAATGAGCAGTTCTTC. Protein sequence: CAAGLSTGSYNEQFF.

J is TRBJ1-1 and V is TRBV28, with no clear D. V shed 4 bases and J shed 5 bases, with 14 bases lying between them. In germline, CDR1 is MDHEN, CDR2 SYDVKM. The CDR3 spans 14 residues. The CDR3 coding sequence is TGTGCCAGCAGTTACGCAGGTTGGAAAACTGAAGCTTTCTTT. Residues: CASSYAGWKTEAFF.

The chain is built from TRBV4-1 and TRBJ2-1; 12 nucleotides agree with TRBD2. This CDR3 has 14 amino acids. CDR1 and CDR2 from the germline V gene are MGHRA and YSYEKL. V shed 8 bases, J shed 4 bases, and the junction held 3 bases outside the gene matches. The CDR3 region is CASRLAGAYNEQFF. CDR3 nucleotides: TGCGCCAGCCGACTAGCGGGAGCTTACAATGAGCAGTTCTTC.

The gene calls are TRBV5-1 and TRBJ2-2, with TRBD2 matching over 7 bases. Trimming took 0 bases from V and 1 from J; bases not matched to a gene: 3. Germline values: CDR1 SGHRS, CDR2 YFSETQ. This CDR3 contains 16 residues. CDR3 protein: CASSLAGGRNTGELFF. For the CDR3, the DNA is TGCGCCAGCAGCTTGGCCGGCGGGAGGAACACCGGGGAGCTGTTTTTT. Together with reference TRBV5-1 and TRBJ2-2, the CDR3 gives the full variable domain: KAGVTQTPRYLIKTRGQQVTLSCSPISGHRSVSWYQQTPGQGLQFLFEYFSETQRNKGNFPGRFSGRQFSNSRSEMNVSTLELGDSALYLCASSLAGGRNTGELFFGEGSRLTVL.

V gene TRBV5-8 combines with J gene TRBJ2-1; D call uncertain. This CDR3 is 13 amino acids long. V was cut by 1 base and J by 4 bases, with 6 bases left in between. CDR1 is SGHTS and CDR2 is YDEGEE in the germline V gene. CDR3 amino acids: CASSLFLYNEQFF. Written as DNA, the CDR3 is TGTGCCAGCAGCTTGTTTCTGTACAATGAGCAGTTCTTC.

This chain connects TRBV27 to TRBJ2-2; no firm D call. The CDR3 consists of 14 residues. Trimming took off 5 bases at V and 2 bases at J, with 9 bases between the two ends. Per the germline V gene, CDR1 is MNHEY and CDR2 is SMNVEV (reference sequence). The CDR3 DNA reads as TGTGCCAGCAGTCTGACACCTAACACCGGGGAGCTGTTTTTT. This codes for CASSLTPNTGELFF.

This sequence joins TRBV5-4 and TRBJ1-5; TRBD1 matches at 8 bases. Germline CDR1 and CDR2: SGHNT and YYREEE (reference sequence). The CDR3 is 20 residues long. The V gene end was trimmed by 3 bases and the J gene end by 0 bases; junction bases not matched to a gene: 17. CDR3: CASSWQGQGGSIYSNQPQHF. For the CDR3, the DNA is TGTGCCAGCAGCTGGCAAGGACAGGGCGGGAGTATTTATAGCAATCAGCCCCAGCATTTT.

CDR3 nucleotides: TGTGCCAGCAGTGCAACAGGGTTTGTCGGGGAGCTGTTTTTT. Translation: CASSATGFVGELFF. The genes are TRBV9 and TRBJ2-2, with D perhaps matching TRBD1 (6 bases). The CDR3 runs 14 residues. Germline lookup yields CDR1 SGDLS and CDR2 YYNGEE. Trimming pared 5 bases from V and 7 bases from J, leaving 15 bases between. Filled out from reference TRBV9 and TRBJ2-2, the complete variable domain reads DSGVTQTPKHLITATGQRVTLRCSPRSGDLSVYWYQQSLDQGLQFLIQYYNGEERAKGNILERFSAQQFPDLHSELNLSSLELGDSALYFCASSATGFVGELFFGEGSRLTVL.

Details on this clone: The junction differs from germline at one of its ends, possibly a read error. CDR3 sequence (DNA): TGTGCCAGCTCACCCCAAAATCCAGTTCCGATTTTCTTT. This sequence encodes CASSPQNPVPIFF. This sequence joins TRBV28 and TRBJ1-4; D remains ambiguous. CDR1 and CDR2 from the germline V gene are MDHEN and SYDVKM. The CDR3 has 13 residues.

In its sample, this clone was seen once. This chain links TRBV6-5 with TRBJ2-2; 7 bases line up with TRBD2. CDR3 length equals 14 residues. Germline V lookup: CDR1 MNHEY, CDR2 SVGAGI. Germline trimming cut 6 bases from V and 7 bases from J; bases unmatched to any gene: 8. DNA for the CDR3: TGTGCCAGCAGAGGGAGGGCCTCCGTCGGGGAGCTGTTTTTT. This translates into CASRGRASVGELFF.

The chain recombines TRBV2 with TRBJ2-1; 8 bases map to TRBD2. Germline lookup yields CDR1 SNHLY and CDR2 FYNNEI. Losses at the gene ends were 7 bases for V and 4 bases for J; bases not matched to a gene: 9. CDR3 length: 15 residues. The CDR3 here is CASIFSGNEYNEQFF. The CDR3 bases are TGTGCCAGCATTTTTAGCGGGAACGAGTACAATGAGCAGTTCTTC.

The chain is built from TRBV5-4 and TRBJ2-3; no clear D gene. The V gene lost 2 bases and the J gene lost 4 bases, with 5 bases spanning the gap. CDR1 and CDR2 (germline): SGHNT, YYREEE (reference sequence). The CDR3 is 12 residues long. This CDR3 is CASSLTADTQYF. The CDR3 DNA reads TGTGCCAGCAGCTTAACAGCAGATACGCAGTATTTT.

The chain has TRBV6-1 and TRBJ2-7; D might be TRBD2 (6 bases). The CDR3 has 15 amino acids. Germline V gene lookup returns CDR1 MNHNS and CDR2 SASEGT. The ends were cut back, 0 bases at V and 4 bases at J, with 13 bases in the middle. The CDR3 loop is CASSEAPGGVYEQYF. CDR3 bases: TGTGCCAGCAGTGAAGCGCCAGGAGGGGTTTACGAGCAGTACTTC.